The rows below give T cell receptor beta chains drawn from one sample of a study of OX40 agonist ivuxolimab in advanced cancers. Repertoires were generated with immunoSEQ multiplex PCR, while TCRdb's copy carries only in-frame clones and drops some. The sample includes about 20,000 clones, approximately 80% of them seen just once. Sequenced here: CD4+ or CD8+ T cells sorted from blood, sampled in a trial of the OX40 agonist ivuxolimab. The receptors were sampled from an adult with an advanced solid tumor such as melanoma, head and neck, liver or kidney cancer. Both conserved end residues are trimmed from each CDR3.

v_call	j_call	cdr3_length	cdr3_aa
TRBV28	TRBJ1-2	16	ASSATRGTGREDYGYT
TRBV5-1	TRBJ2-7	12	ASSFGGGPYEQY
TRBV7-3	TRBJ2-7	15	ASSHTSTGTGDYEQY
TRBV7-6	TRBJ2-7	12	ASSLARSSYEQY
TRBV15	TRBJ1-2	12	ATSRGTGGDGYT
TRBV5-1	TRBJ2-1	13	ASSPGTQAYNEQF
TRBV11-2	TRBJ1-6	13	ASSLEGSYNSPLH
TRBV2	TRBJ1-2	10	ASSDPGYGYT
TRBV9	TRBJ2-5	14	ASSVGGAGTEETQY
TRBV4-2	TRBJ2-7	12	ASSQETSGYEQY
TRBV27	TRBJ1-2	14	ASSLSAQGLVYGYT
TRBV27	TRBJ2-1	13	ASSSPGQGGVVQF
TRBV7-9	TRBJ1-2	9	ASSPGVDYT
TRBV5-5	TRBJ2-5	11	ASSFGPVTTQY
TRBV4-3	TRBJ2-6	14	ASSQNTGDGANVLT
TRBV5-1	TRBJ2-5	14	ASSLGTGGGQETQY
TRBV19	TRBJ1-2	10	ASSPDRTYYT
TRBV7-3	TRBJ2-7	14	ASSRPRGTMSYEQY
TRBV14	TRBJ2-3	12	ASSQGRHTDTQY
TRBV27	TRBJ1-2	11	ASSHSPNYGYT
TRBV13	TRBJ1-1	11	ASSPGTPTEAF
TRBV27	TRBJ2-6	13	ASSLQGSGANVLT
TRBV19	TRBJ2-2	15	ASTSWGLRGGDGELF
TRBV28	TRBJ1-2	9	ATETNYGYT
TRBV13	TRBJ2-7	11	ASNSGRGYEQY
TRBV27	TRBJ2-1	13	ASSLWGQSGNEQF
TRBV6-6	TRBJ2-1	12	ASSYIPQGREQF
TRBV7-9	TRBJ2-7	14	ASSSFGDSYSYEQY
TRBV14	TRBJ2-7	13	ASSPAAGPSYEQY